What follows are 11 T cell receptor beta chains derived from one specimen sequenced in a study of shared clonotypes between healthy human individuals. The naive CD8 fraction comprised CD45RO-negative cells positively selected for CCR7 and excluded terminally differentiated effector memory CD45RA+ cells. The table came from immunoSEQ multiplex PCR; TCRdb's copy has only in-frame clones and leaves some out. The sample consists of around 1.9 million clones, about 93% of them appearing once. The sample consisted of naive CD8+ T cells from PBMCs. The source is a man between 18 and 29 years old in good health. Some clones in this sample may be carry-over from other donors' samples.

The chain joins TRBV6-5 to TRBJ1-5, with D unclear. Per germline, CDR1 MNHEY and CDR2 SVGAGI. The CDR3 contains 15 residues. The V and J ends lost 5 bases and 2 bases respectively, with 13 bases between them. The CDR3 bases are TGTGCCAGCAGTCCCGACCTGATGGGCAATCAGCCCCAGCATTTT. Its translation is CASSPDLMGNQPQHF.

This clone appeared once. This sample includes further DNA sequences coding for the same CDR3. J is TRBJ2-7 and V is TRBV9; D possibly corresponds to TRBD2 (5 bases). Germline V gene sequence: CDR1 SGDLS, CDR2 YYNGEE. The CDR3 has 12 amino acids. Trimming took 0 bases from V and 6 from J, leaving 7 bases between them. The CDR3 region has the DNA TGTGCCAGCAGCGTAGCGGGGAGCGAGCAGTACTTC. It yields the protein CASSVAGSEQYF.

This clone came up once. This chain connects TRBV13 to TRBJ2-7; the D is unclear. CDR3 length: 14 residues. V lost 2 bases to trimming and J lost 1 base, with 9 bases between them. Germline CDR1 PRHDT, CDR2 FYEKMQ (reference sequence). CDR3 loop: CASSLWGDSYEQYF. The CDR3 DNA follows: TGTGCCAGCAGCTTATGGGGTGATTCCTACGAGCAGTACTTC.

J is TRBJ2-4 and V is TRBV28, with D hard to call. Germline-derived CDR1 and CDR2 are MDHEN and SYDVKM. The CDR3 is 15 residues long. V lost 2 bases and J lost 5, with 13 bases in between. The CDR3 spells CASSLGAVYQNIQYF. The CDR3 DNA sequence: TGTGCCAGCAGTTTAGGCGCCGTATATCAAAACATTCAGTACTTC.

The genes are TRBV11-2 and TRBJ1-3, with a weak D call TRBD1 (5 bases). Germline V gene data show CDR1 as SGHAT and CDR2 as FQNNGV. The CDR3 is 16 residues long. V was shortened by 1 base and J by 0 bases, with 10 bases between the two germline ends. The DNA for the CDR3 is TGTGCCAGCAGCTTAGCAGTGGGGGGCTCTGGAAACACCATATATTTT. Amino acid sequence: CASSLAVGGSGNTIYF.

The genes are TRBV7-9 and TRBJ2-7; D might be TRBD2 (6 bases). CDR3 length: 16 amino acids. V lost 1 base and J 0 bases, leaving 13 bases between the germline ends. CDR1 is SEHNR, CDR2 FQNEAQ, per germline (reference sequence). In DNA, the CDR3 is TGTGCCAGCAGCTTAGTTAGGACGGGACTCTCCTACGAGCAGTACTTC. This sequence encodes CASSLVRTGLSYEQYF.

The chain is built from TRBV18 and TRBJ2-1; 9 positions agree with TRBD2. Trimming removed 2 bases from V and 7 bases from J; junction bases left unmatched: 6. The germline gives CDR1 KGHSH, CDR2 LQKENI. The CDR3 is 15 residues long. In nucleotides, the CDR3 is TGTGCCAGCTCACCAGCGACTAGCGGAACGAATGAGCAGTTCTTC. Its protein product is CASSPATSGTNEQFF.

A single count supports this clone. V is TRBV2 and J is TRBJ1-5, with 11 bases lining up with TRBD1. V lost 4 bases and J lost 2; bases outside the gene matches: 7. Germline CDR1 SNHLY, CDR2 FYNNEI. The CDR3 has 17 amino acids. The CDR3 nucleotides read TGTGCCAGCAGTGGGACAGGGGGCGCGGGTCGCAATCAGCCCCAGCATTTT. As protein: CASSGTGGAGRNQPQHF.

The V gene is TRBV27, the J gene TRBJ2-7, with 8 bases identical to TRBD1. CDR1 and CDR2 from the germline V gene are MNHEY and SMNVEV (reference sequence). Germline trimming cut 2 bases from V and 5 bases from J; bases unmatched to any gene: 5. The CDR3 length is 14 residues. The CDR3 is CASSLNRGSNEQYF. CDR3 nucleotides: TGTGCCAGCAGTTTAAACAGGGGGTCTAACGAGCAGTACTTC.

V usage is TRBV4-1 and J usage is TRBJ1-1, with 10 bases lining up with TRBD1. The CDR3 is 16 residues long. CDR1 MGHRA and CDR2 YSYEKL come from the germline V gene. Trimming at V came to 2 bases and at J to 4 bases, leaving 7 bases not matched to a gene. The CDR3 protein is CASSQTPGQGFTEAFF. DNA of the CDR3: TGCGCCAGCAGCCAAACTCCGGGACAGGGGTTCACTGAAGCTTTCTTT.

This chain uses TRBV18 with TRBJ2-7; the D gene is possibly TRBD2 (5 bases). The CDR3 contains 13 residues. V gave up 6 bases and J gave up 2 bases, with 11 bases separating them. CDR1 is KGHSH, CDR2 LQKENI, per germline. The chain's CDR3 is CASSSGETYEQYF. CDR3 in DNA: TGTGCCAGCTCTTCCGGGGAAACCTACGAGCAGTACTTC. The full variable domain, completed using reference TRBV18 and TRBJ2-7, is NAGVMQNPRHLVRRRGQEARLRCSPMKGHSHVYWYRQLPEEGLKFMVYLQKENIIDESGMPKERFSAEFPKEGPSILRIQQVVRGDSAAYFCASSSGETYEQYFGPGTRLTVT.